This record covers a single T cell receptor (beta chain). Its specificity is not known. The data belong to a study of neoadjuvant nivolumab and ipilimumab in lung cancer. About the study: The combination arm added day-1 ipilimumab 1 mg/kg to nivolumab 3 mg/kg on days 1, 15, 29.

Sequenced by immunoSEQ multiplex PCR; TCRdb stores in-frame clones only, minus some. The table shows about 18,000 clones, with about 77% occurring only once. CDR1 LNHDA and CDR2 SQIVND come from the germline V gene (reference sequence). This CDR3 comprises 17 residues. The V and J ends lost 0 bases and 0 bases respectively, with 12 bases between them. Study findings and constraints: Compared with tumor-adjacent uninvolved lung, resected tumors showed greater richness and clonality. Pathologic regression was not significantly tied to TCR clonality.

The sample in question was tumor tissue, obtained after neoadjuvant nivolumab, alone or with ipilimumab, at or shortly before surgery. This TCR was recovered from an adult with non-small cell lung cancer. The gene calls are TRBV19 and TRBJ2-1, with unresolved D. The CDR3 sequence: CASSIEYALSSYNEQFF. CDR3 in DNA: TGTGCCAGTAGTATAGAGTACGCGCTTAGCTCCTACAATGAGCAGTTCTTC.